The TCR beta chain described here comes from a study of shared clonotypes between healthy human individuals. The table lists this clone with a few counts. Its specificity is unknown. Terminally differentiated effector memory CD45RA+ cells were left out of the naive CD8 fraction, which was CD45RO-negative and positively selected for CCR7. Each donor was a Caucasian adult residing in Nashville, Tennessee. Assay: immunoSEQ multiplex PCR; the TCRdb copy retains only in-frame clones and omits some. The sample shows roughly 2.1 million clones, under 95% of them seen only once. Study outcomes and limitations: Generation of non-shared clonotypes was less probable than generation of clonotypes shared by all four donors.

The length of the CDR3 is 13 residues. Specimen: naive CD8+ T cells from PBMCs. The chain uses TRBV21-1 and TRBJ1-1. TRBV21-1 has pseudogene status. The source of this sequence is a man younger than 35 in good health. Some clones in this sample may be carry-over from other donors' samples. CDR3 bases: TGTGCCACCGAGAGGTCGGCGATCACTGAAGCTTTCTTT. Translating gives CATERSAITEAFF.